The clone carrying this T cell receptor (beta chain) was picked up one time. These data come from a study of blood T cell repertoires in COVID-19. Study context: Samples taken during acute and convalescent COVID-19 were collected in the United States, Italy and Spain. The analysed material was cDNA or gDNA that came from T cells, B-cell-depleted T cells, or PBMCs.

Between the trimmed V and J ends, which lost 7 bases and 0 bases, there was a span of 7 bases. Germline V gene sequence: CDR1 MNHEY, CDR2 SVGAGI. This CDR3 spans 13 amino acids. Profiling relied on immunoSEQ multiplex PCR, and the TCRdb table lists in-frame clones only, not all of them. The sample holds around 30,000 clones, around 90% seen once. The V and J genes are TRBV6-5 and TRBJ2-1; D gene uncertain. The receptor was derived from a man aged 50-59 years with active COVID-19. Sequencing was performed on peripheral blood. The DNA for the CDR3 is TGTGCCAGCACTTGGAGCTCCTACAATGAGCAGTTCTTC. Its protein is CASTWSSYNEQFF.